This T cell receptor beta chain was documented in a study of blood T cell repertoires in COVID-19. Study information: The United States, Italy and Spain provided the acute and convalescent COVID-19 samples. Sources were T cells, B-cell-depleted T cells, or PBMCs; the material itself was cDNA or gDNA.

V gave up 2 bases and J gave up 7 bases; unmatched junction bases: 11. This CDR3 comprises 16 residues. Germline V gene sequence: CDR1 MNHEY, CDR2 SVGAGI. Authors' analysis steps: Scientists estimated how many nucleated cells there were by amplifying reference gene primers. This table comes from immunoSEQ multiplex PCR, and its TCRdb copy is limited to in-frame clones, with some not included. The V and J calls and the clone size are those of that table, but D and trimming were determined from the DNA. Of 100,000 to 150,000 clones listed, roughly 80% were seen once; the top ten hold about 1.3%. The sample comprised peripheral blood. The chain is built from TRBV6-5 and TRBJ2-7; TRBD1 aligns across 10 bases. The clonotype was recovered from a man aged 55 to 69 with acute or convalescent COVID-19. Here the CDR3 DNA reads TGTGCCAGCAGTTACCACCGGGACAGGGGATCGGGTGAGCAGTACTTC. This translates into CASSYHRDRGSGEQYF.